This TCR beta chain was profiled in a study of human T cells and chemical hapten exposure. Study-level information: Mostly female, the patients presented with alopecia areata, totalis or universalis.

In TCRdb, the RACE reads were re-called with MiXCR into one record per CDR3 protein. The top ten clones hold about 1.5% of a sample with 60,000 to 75,000 distinct CDR3 sequences, around 7% of them seen once. In this sample, this clonotype turned up many times. Stated time point: pre-sensitization, week 0. Treatment described: therapeutic diphenylcyclopropenone sensitization with weekly scalp DPC. Germline CDR1 is SQVTM and CDR2 is ANQGSEA. The V and J ends lost 6 bases and 14 bases respectively, with 23 bases between them. The CDR3 sequence is 13 residues long. Material: whole blood, obtained in connection with sensitization to the hapten diphenylcyclopropenone (DPC). This chain joins TRBV29-1 and TRBJ2-1; unclear D gene. This TCR derives from a woman aged 25 to 39 with alopecia areata. Some clones in this sample may be carry-over from other donors' samples. The CDR3 here is CSVAQPGRPVEFF. The CDR3 DNA sequence: TGCAGCGTCGCACAACCGGGTCGCCCGGTGGAGTTCTTC.